Given below is one T cell receptor (beta chain) in context. V was pared by 5 bases and J by 1 base, with 10 bases of the junction left unmatched. Germline-derived CDR1 and CDR2 are SEHNR and FQNEAQ (reference sequence). CDR3 length: 19 residues. Autoimmune disease history or systemic immunosuppression led to patient exclusion. The data stem from a study of OX40 agonist ivuxolimab in advanced cancers. Study context: Patients were treated with ivuxolimab, an agonistic anti-OX40 (CD134) antibody. The mean age was approximately 60 years, ranging from about 20 to 79, with more than 70% of participants male.

Assay: immunoSEQ multiplex PCR; the TCRdb copy retains only in-frame clones and omits some. The sample lists tens of thousands of clones; 70% to 90% were seen once. The source of this sequence is an adult with an advanced solid tumor such as melanoma, head and neck, liver or kidney cancer. The V gene is TRBV7-9, the J gene TRBJ2-1; the match to TRBD2 covers 14 bases. The source material was CD4+ or CD8+ T cells sorted from blood, sampled in a trial of the OX40 agonist ivuxolimab. CDR3 nucleotides: TGTGCCAGCAGCCCAAGGCCCGGACTAGCGGGAGGTTCCTACAATGAGCAGTTCTTC. Amino acids: CASSPRPGLAGGSYNEQFF. The complete variable domain, with remaining parts taken from reference TRBV7-9 and TRBJ2-1, reads DTGVSQNPRHKITKRGQNVTFRCDPISEHNRLYWYRQTLGQGPEFLTYFQNEAQLEKSRLLSDRFSAERPKGSFSTLEIQRTEQGDSAMYLCASSPRPGLAGGSYNEQFFGPGTRLTVL.